This TCR beta chain was captured in a study of immune cell composition in non-small cell lung cancer. Study conclusions and caveats: Top 10 clone scores and clonality were higher in squamous than adenocarcinoma. It was not proven that tumour-reactive clones equal dominant tumour-associated clones.

Worth noting for this clone: Antigen specificity is unknown.

TCRdb's table, derived via immunoSEQ multiplex PCR, lists solely in-frame clones and lacks some. This table holds 2,000 to 2,500 clones, roughly 80% found once. Trimming took 5 bases from V and 0 from J, leaving 17 bases between them. Germline lookup yields CDR1 GTSNPN and CDR2 SVGIG (reference sequence). The CDR3 is made up of 15 amino acids. These same data were also listed under a study on CD4 T cells in lung cancer.

The sample consisted of lung tumor tissue. The chain combines TRBV30 with TRBJ2-7, with D hard to call. This clonotype was sampled from a human donor with non-small cell lung cancer. The CDR3 DNA reads TGTGCCTGGGTTCTAGAGACGCCAAGCTCCTACGAGCAGTACTTC. It specifies CAWVLETPSSYEQYF.